The subject of this entry is one T cell receptor beta chain. Its antigen is currently not known. Qualities for individual bases were not recorded, and no much larger clone is one base off. The record originates from a study of blood T cell repertoires in COVID-19 (dated by TCRdb to the early 2020s). In terms of the full investigation: The collaborator samples originated in the United States, Italy and Spain and spanned the acute and convalescent phases of COVID-19. The material from the prospective study consisted of cDNA or gDNA derived from T cells, B-cell-depleted T cells, or PBMCs. Deeply sampled blood TCRbeta repertoires from subjects exposed to, actively infected with, or recovered from COVID-19 were included in the dataset. The repertoires were released in a freely available public database meant as a resource for research on the immune response to SARS-CoV-2. The samples were drawn from two sources: the first 160 participants of the ongoing ImmuneRACE study, and 1,000 to 1,500 subjects contributed by 6 global collaborators. A de-identified subject ID, COVID-19 status, age in years and sex were almost always included in the sample metadata. Where HLA class I and class II types were available, the types were taken from metadata supplied by the sample provider, not from assay-based typing.

Each collaborating institution followed its own protocols to collect whole blood in K2EDTA tubes. For TCRbeta analysis, collaborators shipped samples as frozen whole blood, isolated PBMCs, or DNA extracted from either of those sample types. General conclusions and limits of the study: How much clinical and demographic metadata was included differed by source and by participant, and the metadata was provided uncurated.

Looking up the germline V gene yields CDR1 KGHDR and CDR2 SFDVKD. V and J lose 6 bases and 7 bases, and a span of 14 bases separates them. The CDR3 has 13 amino acids, counting the end cysteine and phenylalanine. CDR3 DNA only is kept here, 39 bases in frame from base 1. The immunoSEQ Assay, a bias-controlled multiplex PCR, was used to amplify TCRbeta CDR3 regions from genomic DNA. The authors' pipeline ran thus. The number of nucleated cells in each sample was estimated by amplification of reference gene primers within the assay. To quantify the absolute abundance of each unique TCRbeta CDR3 rearrangement, sequence reads were collapsed and filtered. For each sample, productive Simpson clonality was calculated as the square root of Simpson's diversity index across productive rearrangements. TCRdb carries this immuneACCESS record with in-frame sequences only. Its versions omit some clonotypes, under half of them owing to an unresolved V gene in the studies checked, with the rest unexplained. V and J calls and clone size are as listed in that table; D and trimming were resolved from the DNA. The sample table contains over 300,000 clones; only one count was recorded for around 90% of them. The top ten clones comprise 0.95% to 1.5% of the sample.

Specimen: peripheral blood. The receptor's source is a middle-aged man with acute or convalescent COVID-19. This chain is built from TRBV24-1 and TRBJ1-2; the D gene is perhaps TRBD1, from 6 matching bases. The CDR3 reads CATSYTGRGGYTF. DNA sequence: TGTGCCACCAGTTATACAGGGAGGGGTGGCTACACCTTC.